These T cell receptor beta chains were read from a single sample in a study of PD-L1 blockade in urothelial cancer. Method: immunoSEQ multiplex PCR; TCRdb's copy keeps in-frame clones and lacks some. The data contain 50,000 or so clones, about 87% of them seen just once; the ten biggest clones take up 5.8%. Material: PBMCs, obtained around atezolizumab (anti-PD-L1) treatment. These TCRs come from a man in his forties with urothelial cancer. The CDR3 runs from the conserved cysteine through the conserved F or W. D genes are given only for firm matches. Not all rows give a size; the values are once, few, many and, for expanded clones, a class.

D gene	V gene	clone size	J gene	CDR3 protein	CDR3 DNA
TRBD2	TRBV18	.	TRBJ2-2	CASSPPGLAATGELFF	TGTGCCAGCTCACCACCGGGCCTAGCGGCCACCGGGGAGCTGTTTTTT
TRBD2	TRBV19	.	TRBJ2-1	CASSLSPLAGGHSYNEQFF	TGTGCCAGTTCGCTTTCCCCTCTAGCGGGTGGTCACTCCTACAATGAGCAGTTCTTC
.	TRBV6-5	.	TRBJ2-1	CASSPALGPDNEQFF	TGTGCCAGCAGCCCAGCCCTAGGTCCTGACAATGAGCAGTTCTTC
.	TRBV5-8	.	TRBJ1-3	CASSLTGSGNTIYF	TGTGCCAGCAGCTTGACGGGCTCTGGAAACACCATATATTTT
TRBD1	TRBV10-1	.	TRBJ2-6	CASSRGPGTGGLAGANVLTF	TGCGCCAGCAGTCGCGGTCCCGGGACAGGGGGCTTGGCTGGGGCCAACGTCCTGACTTTC
.	TRBV6-1	.	TRBJ1-5	CASTPQYNQPQHF	TGTGCCAGCACCCCACAATACAATCAGCCCCAGCATTTT
TRBD1	TRBV28	.	TRBJ2-7	CASSSTGTGNEQYF	TGTGCCAGCAGTTCCACCGGGACAGGGAATGAGCAGTACTTC
.	TRBV7-2	.	TRBJ2-5	CASSLGGGGETQYF	TGTGCCAGCAGCTTAGGGGGAGGGGGAGAGACCCAGTACTTC
TRBD2	TRBV7-6	.	TRBJ2-1	CASSGLAGGGNEQFF	TGTGCCAGCAGCGGACTAGCGGGAGGGGGTAATGAGCAGTTCTTC
.	TRBV11-2	.	TRBJ1-4	CASSLISAATNEKLFF	TGTGCCAGCAGCTTAATTAGCGCGGCAACTAATGAAAAACTGTTTTTT
.	TRBV20-1	.	TRBJ1-2	CSPARAAGYTF	TGCAGTCCCGCCAGGGCCGCTGGCTACACCTTC
.	TRBV19	.	TRBJ1-4	CASSYGKRHEANEKLFF	TGTGCCAGTAGTTACGGGAAAAGACATGAGGCTAATGAAAAACTGTTTTTT
.	TRBV27	.	TRBJ1-1	CASSLSPVPSVVANPRNTEAFF	TGTGCCAGCAGTTTGTCGCCGGTGCCATCTGTGGTTGCAAACCCCCGGAACACTGAAGCTTTCTTT
TRBD2	TRBV29-1	.	TRBJ2-1	CNVEAAGGNNEQFF	TGCAACGTTGAAGCGGCGGGAGGGAACAATGAGCAGTTCTTC
.	TRBV27	once	TRBJ2-5	CASSLLGVATQYF	TGTGCCAGCAGTTTACTAGGGGTGGCGACCCAGTACTTC
TRBD2	TRBV14	.	TRBJ2-7	CASSALAGVGEQYF	TGTGCCAGCAGCGCACTAGCGGGAGTAGGAGAGCAGTACTTC
TRBD2	TRBV9	.	TRBJ2-3	CASQARGGTDTQYF	TGTGCCAGCCAGGCGCGGGGGGGCACAGATACGCAGTATTTT
.	TRBV28	.	TRBJ2-3	CASSPIGVPSSTDTQYF	TGTGCCAGCAGTCCGATCGGGGTCCCCTCTAGCACAGATACGCAGTATTTT
.	TRBV6-5	few	TRBJ2-1	CATRDVSWFF	TGTGCCACCCGGGATGTTTCTTGGTTCTTC
TRBD1	TRBV19	.	TRBJ1-5	CASSISDRGGGQPQHF	TGTGCCAGTAGTATCTCGGACAGGGGCGGCGGTCAGCCCCAGCATTTT
TRBD1	TRBV9	.	TRBJ1-4	CASSGPGAGGEKLFF	TGTGCCAGCAGCGGCCCCGGGGCAGGGGGCGAAAAACTGTTTTTT
TRBD1	TRBV19	.	TRBJ2-7	CASSAGTGMNEQYF	TGTGCCAGTAGCGCCGGGACAGGTATGAATGAGCAGTACTTC
.	TRBV7-9	.	TRBJ2-5	CASSLSGGGGETQYF	TGTGCCAGCAGCTTATCTGGGGGCGGAGGAGAGACCCAGTACTTC
.	TRBV18	.	TRBJ1-2	CASSPRENYGYTF	TGTGCCAGCTCACCAAGGGAGAACTATGGCTACACCTTC
.	TRBV19	.	TRBJ2-5	CASSIWGGETQYF	TGTGCCAGTAGTATTTGGGGAGGAGAGACCCAGTACTTC
.	TRBV18	.	TRBJ2-3	CASSPRATDTQYF	TGTGCCAGCTCACCGAGGGCAACGGATACGCAGTATTTT
TRBD2	TRBV11-3	.	TRBJ2-5	CASSLGPGTTEKTQYF	TGTGCCAGCAGCTTAGGGCCCGGGACTACGGAAAAGACCCAGTACTTC
.	TRBV4-1	.	TRBJ2-7	CASSQEQDEQYF	TGCGCCAGCAGCCAAGAACAGGACGAGCAGTACTTC
TRBD2	TRBV19	.	TRBJ2-7	CASSRAGTSSYEQYF	TGTGCCAGTAGTCGGGCCGGGACTAGCTCCTACGAGCAGTACTTC
TRBD1	TRBV29-1	.	TRBJ2-5	CSVEGDGQGSQETQYF	TGCAGCGTTGAAGGGGACGGACAGGGGTCCCAAGAGACCCAGTACTTC
TRBD2	TRBV7-2	.	TRBJ2-5	CASSLAKSHTRLAGSQETQYF	TGTGCCAGCAGCTTAGCAAAAAGTCACACCCGACTAGCGGGTAGTCAAGAGACCCAGTACTTC
TRBD1	TRBV28	.	TRBJ1-2	CASSFGQGIGYTF	TGTGCCAGCAGTTTTGGACAGGGAATTGGCTACACCTTC
.	TRBV6-6	.	TRBJ1-1	CASSYQDAEAFF	TGTGCCAGCAGTTACCAGGATGCTGAAGCTTTCTTT
.	TRBV9	.	TRBJ1-1	CASSVGTEGESAFF	TGTGCCAGCAGCGTAGGGACGGAGGGTGAGTCGGCTTTCTTT
TRBD2	TRBV6-1	.	TRBJ2-1	CASHTGTTWSNEQFF	TGTGCCAGCCACACCGGGACTACTTGGAGCAATGAGCAGTTCTTC
.	TRBV2	.	TRBJ1-5	CATTRDTANQPQHF	TGTGCCACCACCCGGGATACAGCGAATCAGCCCCAGCATTTT
.	TRBV6-5	.	TRBJ2-1	CASSPPGLKHNEQFF	TGTGCCAGCAGTCCCCCGGGACTCAAACACAATGAGCAGTTCTTC
TRBD2	TRBV7-2	.	TRBJ2-7	CASSLTTSGSITQYF	TGTGCCAGCAGCTTAACGACTAGCGGGAGTATAACGCAGTACTTC
.	TRBV21-1	.	TRBJ2-1	CASSPDRDTYNEQFF	TGTGCCAGCAGTCCCGACAGGGATACCTACAATGAGCAGTTCTTC
TRBD2	TRBV10-3	.	TRBJ2-2	CAIKQRETGELFF	TGTGCCATCAAGCAGCGGGAGACCGGGGAGCTGTTTTTT
.	TRBV7-9	.	TRBJ2-7	CASSSGRLRAYEQYF	TGTGCCAGCAGCTCAGGACGGCTCAGGGCCTACGAGCAGTACTTC
.	TRBV4-1	.	TRBJ2-5	CASSSQGRGETQYF	TGCGCCAGCAGCTCCCAGGGGCGGGGGGAGACCCAGTACTTC
.	TRBV28	.	TRBJ2-3	CASSFDTLRLDTQYF	TGTGCCAGCAGTTTTGACACCCTTCGCCTAGATACGCAGTATTTT
.	TRBV5-1	.	TRBJ2-7	CASSPENTVAYEQYF	TGCGCCAGCAGCCCCGAGAACACAGTAGCCTACGAGCAGTACTTC
TRBD2	TRBV18	.	TRBJ2-3	CASSPLAGLTDTQYF	TGTGCCAGCTCACCACTAGCGGGGCTCACAGATACGCAGTATTTT
TRBD1	TRBV19	few	TRBJ1-1	CASSNRDRVAFF	TGTGCCAGTAGTAACCGGGACAGAGTGGCTTTCTTT
TRBD1	TRBV6-6	.	TRBJ2-1	CASSNSQGDHEQFF	TGTGCCAGCAGTAATTCACAGGGGGACCATGAGCAGTTCTTC
.	TRBV28	.	TRBJ1-2	CASSLERGGYTF	TGTGCCAGCAGTTTGGAGAGAGGCGGCTACACCTTC